The present entry profiles one TCR beta chain with its context. The sample is drawn from a study of T-cell memory formation after mild COVID-19. TCRdb redid the calling of the 5' RACE reads with MiXCR, one entry per CDR3 protein. Among 65,000 to 100,000 distinct CDR3 sequences, around 13% were seen once, and the ten largest hold less than 45%. The V end lost 6 bases, the J end lost 0 bases, and 15 bases lay between the germline ends. The germline V gene encodes CDR1 MNHEY and CDR2 SVGAGI. The CDR3 extends over 16 amino acids. The sequenced material came from PBMCs or a T cell subset sorted from them (not recorded which). The chain couples TRBV6-5 to TRBJ1-3; maybe TRBD1 (5 bases). The TCR was taken from a man aged 18 to 35 who had mild COVID-19 (a few samples of this study predate the infection). Cell type and time point are not known. The CDR3 DNA follows: TGTGCCAGCAGGCATTCCAGTGGGGGCTCTGGAAACACCATATATTTT. Translation gives CASRHSSGGSGNTIYF.